These T cell receptor beta chains were read from a single sample in a study of blood T cell repertoires in COVID-19. Repertoires were generated with immunoSEQ multiplex PCR, while TCRdb's copy carries only in-frame clones and drops some. The table shows some 66,000 clones, with 85% to 90% occurring only once. Sequencing was done on a sample of peripheral blood. These receptors were taken from a human donor with active COVID-19. The donor label of this sample is uncertain. Each CDR3 is given with its conserved first and last residue. Fields, in order: D gene, J gene, V gene, clone size, CDR3 protein, CDR3 DNA. The D gene is left open where the match is weak. Size is omitted from some rows. Given values are once, few, many or a class for expanded clones.

D gene: NA; J gene: TRBJ2-4; V gene: TRBV18; clone size: once; CDR3 protein: CASSPPPDIQYF; CDR3 DNA: TGTGCCAGCTCACCACCCCCGGACATTCAGTACTTC
D gene: NA; J gene: TRBJ2-1; V gene: TRBV6-4; clone size: NA; CDR3 protein: CASSDLHNEQFF; CDR3 DNA: TGTGCCAGCAGTGACCTCCACAATGAGCAGTTCTTC
D gene: NA; J gene: TRBJ1-2; V gene: TRBV28; clone size: once; CDR3 protein: CASSLVGGGYTF; CDR3 DNA: TGTGCCAGCAGTTTGGTTGGAGGAGGCTACACCTTC
D gene: NA; J gene: TRBJ2-1; V gene: TRBV6-5; clone size: few; CDR3 protein: CASSSLLGTSDEQFF; CDR3 DNA: TGTGCCAGCAGTAGCCTCCTAGGGACATCGGATGAGCAGTTCTTC
D gene: TRBD2; J gene: TRBJ2-5; V gene: TRBV27; clone size: NA; CDR3 protein: CASSGGAWETQYF; CDR3 DNA: TGTGCCAGCAGCGGGGGGGCCTGGGAGACCCAGTACTTC
D gene: NA; J gene: TRBJ1-3; V gene: TRBV7-2; clone size: NA; CDR3 protein: CASSLSTATGNTIYF; CDR3 DNA: TGTGCCAGCAGCTTAAGTACAGCCACAGGAAACACCATATATTTT
D gene: NA; J gene: TRBJ1-1; V gene: TRBV12-3/TRBV12-4; clone size: NA; CDR3 protein: CASSPTGNTEAFF; CDR3 DNA: TGTGCCAGCAGTCCGACAGGGAACACTGAAGCTTTCTTT
D gene: TRBD1; J gene: TRBJ1-5; V gene: TRBV6-5; clone size: few; CDR3 protein: CASRRQGASNQPQHF; CDR3 DNA: TGTGCCAGCAGAAGACAGGGCGCTAGCAATCAGCCCCAGCATTTT
D gene: TRBD1; J gene: TRBJ1-3; V gene: TRBV5-1; clone size: NA; CDR3 protein: CASSPNSHRGQTGNTIYF; CDR3 DNA: TGCGCCAGCAGCCCGAATTCACACAGGGGGCAGACTGGAAACACCATATATTTT
D gene: NA; J gene: TRBJ1-1; V gene: TRBV19; clone size: NA; CDR3 protein: CASSRGTEAFF; CDR3 DNA: TGTGCCAGTAGTCGAGGGACTGAAGCTTTCTTT
D gene: TRBD2; J gene: TRBJ2-1; V gene: TRBV27; clone size: once; CDR3 protein: CASSFSGNSYNEQFF; CDR3 DNA: TGTGCCAGCAGTTTTAGCGGGAACTCCTACAATGAGCAGTTCTTC
D gene: TRBD2; J gene: TRBJ2-5; V gene: TRBV10-3; clone size: NA; CDR3 protein: CAIVGLAGRRETQYF; CDR3 DNA: TGTGCCATCGTGGGACTAGCGGGGAGGAGGGAGACCCAGTACTTC
D gene: NA; J gene: TRBJ2-3; V gene: TRBV14; clone size: once; CDR3 protein: CASSQNSGSTDTQYF; CDR3 DNA: TGTGCCAGCAGCCAGAATAGCGGTAGCACAGATACGCAGTATTTT
D gene: TRBD2; J gene: TRBJ2-1; V gene: TRBV4-3; clone size: NA; CDR3 protein: CASSQEPSGGFEQFF; CDR3 DNA: TGCGCCAGCAGCCAAGAACCTAGCGGGGGGTTCGAGCAGTTCTTC
D gene: TRBD1; J gene: TRBJ1-5; V gene: TRBV2; clone size: NA; CDR3 protein: CASSEGTGSLGQPQHF; CDR3 DNA: TGTGCCAGCAGTGAGGGGACAGGGTCGCTGGGTCAGCCCCAGCATTTT
D gene: NA; J gene: TRBJ2-5; V gene: TRBV2; clone size: NA; CDR3 protein: CASSGGDWLRETQYF; CDR3 DNA: TGTGCCAGCAGTGGTGGTGATTGGCTCAGAGAGACCCAGTACTTC
D gene: NA; J gene: TRBJ2-5; V gene: TRBV27; clone size: NA; CDR3 protein: CASSFGGLRETQYF; CDR3 DNA: TGTGCCAGCAGTTTCGGGGGTCTTAGGGAGACCCAGTACTTC
D gene: NA; J gene: TRBJ1-4; V gene: TRBV7-9; clone size: NA; CDR3 protein: CAEDGGGYNEKLFF; CDR3 DNA: TGTGCCGAGGACGGCGGGGGATATAATGAAAAACTGTTTTTT
D gene: NA; J gene: TRBJ1-2; V gene: TRBV7-3; clone size: NA; CDR3 protein: CASSLGEHLGYTF; CDR3 DNA: TGTGCCAGCAGCTTAGGAGAACACTTGGGCTACACCTTC
D gene: TRBD2; J gene: TRBJ2-1; V gene: TRBV11-2; clone size: NA; CDR3 protein: CASSPGTREGNEQFF; CDR3 DNA: TGTGCCAGCAGCCCCGGGACTAGAGAGGGCAATGAGCAGTTCTTC